Listed below are T cell receptor beta chains from one sample, sequenced in a study of CD8 T cells in Susac syndrome. TCRdb reanalysed the immunoSEQ multiplex PCR reads using MiXCR and keeps one entry per CDR3 protein. Of about 120,000 distinct CDR3 sequences in the sample, more than 90% were seen once. The sequenced sample consisted of CD8+ T cells from PBMCs. The receptors come from a human donor with Susac syndrome. Both conserved end residues are part of each CDR3. Each record gives: V gene, J gene, D gene, CDR3 DNA, CDR3 protein. The D gene is left open where the match is weak.

TRBV12-3/TRBV12-4	TRBJ2-1	-	TGTGCCAGCAGTTTCGTCCAGGGTAATGAGCAGTTCTTC	CASSFVQGNEQFF
TRBV3-1	TRBJ2-4	TRBD2	TGTGCCAGCAGCCAAGGTGAAGCGGGGTTGTTAAACATTCAGTACTTC	CASSQGEAGLLNIQYF
TRBV6-5	TRBJ2-7	-	TGTGCCAGCAGGGGTCTGCCCTACGAGCAGTACTTC	CASRGLPYEQYF
TRBV4-1	TRBJ2-5	-	TGCGCCAGCAGCCAAGAACCCCGAGTACGGGGGTGGACCCAGTACTTC	CASSQEPRVRGWTQYF
TRBV29-1	TRBJ1-3	TRBD1	TGCAGCGTTGAAGCCTACCAAGGGACAGGGGCTGGAAACACCATATATTTT	CSVEAYQGTGAGNTIYF
TRBV4-2	TRBJ2-7	TRBD2	TGTGCCAGCAGCCAAGGCGCAGGTGGCGGGAGAAGGGACTACGAGCAGTACTTC	CASSQGAGGGRRDYEQYF
TRBV30	TRBJ1-1	-	TGTGCCAAAGACGAGGGGCCGAGGACTGAAGCTTTCTTT	CAKDEGPRTEAFF
TRBV11-2	TRBJ2-3	-	TGTGCCAGCAGCTTAGGTGGACACCCGAGCACAGATACGCAGTATTTT	CASSLGGHPSTDTQYF
TRBV7-8	TRBJ1-5	-	TGTGCCAGCAGCTTCGGGGGCCCTGATTTTAGCAATCAGCCCCAGCATTTT	CASSFGGPDFSNQPQHF
TRBV15	TRBJ1-1	TRBD1	TGTGCCACCAGCAGAGATTTGGCAGGGGGCAATGAAGCTTTCTTT	CATSRDLAGGNEAFF
TRBV11-2	TRBJ2-3	-	TGTGCCAGCAGCTCCCTAGGAGTGCTAGGCACAGATACGCAGTATTTT	CASSSLGVLGTDTQYF
TRBV2	TRBJ1-4	-	TGTGCCATACATGTTCGGGGGGAATTGGAAAAACTGTTTTTT	CAIHVRGELEKLFF
TRBV12-3/TRBV12-4	TRBJ1-1	-	TGTGCCAGCAGTAACGAGCCGAACACTGAAGCTTTCTTT	CASSNEPNTEAFF
TRBV5-6	TRBJ1-3	-	TGTGCCAGCAGCCGCGGGCACCTAGGAGAAAACACCATATATTTT	CASSRGHLGENTIYF
TRBV20-1	TRBJ2-5	-	TGCAGTGCTAGTGAGGAGGCAGTAACCGCCCAAGAGACCCAGTACTTC	CSASEEAVTAQETQYF
TRBV29-1	TRBJ2-7	TRBD1	TGCAGCGCAGTCCGACAGGGGGCCCCCTACGAGCAGTACTTC	CSAVRQGAPYEQYF